Listed below are T cell receptor beta chains from one sample, sequenced in a study of OX40 agonist ivuxolimab in advanced cancers. TCRdb keeps only in-frame clones here, not all; method: immunoSEQ multiplex PCR. The sample lists about 45,000 clones; around four fifths were seen once. This specimen was CD4+ or CD8+ T cells sorted from blood, taken in a trial of the OX40 agonist ivuxolimab. These receptors were obtained from an adult with an advanced solid tumor such as melanoma, head and neck, liver or kidney cancer. Both conserved end residues are part of each CDR3. Each record gives: V gene, clone size, J gene, D gene, CDR3 protein, CDR3 DNA. D genes are given only for firm matches. The size field is filled for only some rows; it gives once, few, many or a size class.

V gene: TRBV6-4; clone size: .; J gene: TRBJ2-7; D gene: TRBD1; CDR3 protein: CASSDTDRGRQYF; CDR3 DNA: TGTGCCAGCAGTGACACCGACAGGGGAAGGCAGTACTTC
V gene: TRBV6-5; clone size: .; J gene: TRBJ2-2; D gene: .; CDR3 protein: CASNYGAEYRGELFF; CDR3 DNA: TGTGCCAGCAACTACGGGGCAGAGTATAGGGGGGAGCTGTTTTTT
V gene: TRBV6-5; clone size: .; J gene: TRBJ2-7; D gene: TRBD1; CDR3 protein: CASSYCRINRGRGF; CDR3 DNA: TGTGCCAGCAGTTACTGTCGGATAAACAGGGGAAGGGGTTTC
V gene: TRBV29-1; clone size: .; J gene: TRBJ1-2; D gene: .; CDR3 protein: CSAGGGSAHYGYTF; CDR3 DNA: TGCAGCGCTGGGGGGGGTTCCGCGCACTATGGCTACACCTTC
V gene: TRBV5-4; clone size: .; J gene: TRBJ2-1; D gene: TRBD2; CDR3 protein: CASSLAELAGDNEQFF; CDR3 DNA: TGTGCCAGCAGCTTGGCCGAACTAGCGGGAGACAATGAGCAGTTCTTC
V gene: TRBV7-9; clone size: .; J gene: TRBJ2-6; D gene: .; CDR3 protein: CASSFAGSASGANVLTF; CDR3 DNA: TGTGCCAGCAGCTTCGCGGGCAGCGCCTCTGGGGCCAACGTCCTGACTTTC
V gene: TRBV11-3; clone size: .; J gene: TRBJ2-1; D gene: TRBD2; CDR3 protein: CASSLPGLALNEQFF; CDR3 DNA: TGTGCCAGCAGCTTGCCGGGACTAGCACTCAATGAGCAGTTCTTC
V gene: TRBV7-9; clone size: .; J gene: TRBJ2-7; D gene: .; CDR3 protein: CASSLVRGGEGYEQYF; CDR3 DNA: TGTGCCAGCAGCTTAGTCCGTGGGGGCGAGGGGTACGAGCAGTACTTC
V gene: TRBV2; clone size: .; J gene: TRBJ2-1; D gene: TRBD2; CDR3 protein: CASSLTSGRTSSYNEQFF; CDR3 DNA: TGTGCCAGCAGCCTGACTAGCGGGAGGACTAGCTCCTACAATGAGCAGTTCTTC
V gene: TRBV11-2; clone size: .; J gene: TRBJ2-2; D gene: .; CDR3 protein: CASRHSTGELFF; CDR3 DNA: TGTGCCAGCAGGCACAGCACCGGGGAGCTGTTTTTT
V gene: TRBV28; clone size: .; J gene: TRBJ1-1; D gene: .; CDR3 protein: CASRPSDENTEAFF; CDR3 DNA: TGTGCCAGCAGACCCTCAGATGAGAACACTGAAGCTTTCTTT
V gene: TRBV5-1; clone size: .; J gene: TRBJ2-7; D gene: .; CDR3 protein: CASSREYEQYF; CDR3 DNA: TGCGCCAGCAGCCGAGAATACGAGCAGTACTTC
V gene: TRBV6-5; clone size: .; J gene: TRBJ2-3; D gene: .; CDR3 protein: CASRSRGRETDTQYF; CDR3 DNA: TGTGCCAGCAGGTCCAGGGGTAGGGAAACAGATACGCAGTATTTT
V gene: TRBV4-1; clone size: .; J gene: TRBJ1-2; D gene: .; CDR3 protein: CASSQPSTNGYTF; CDR3 DNA: TGCGCCAGCAGCCAACCCTCGACCAATGGCTACACCTTC
V gene: TRBV5-1; clone size: .; J gene: TRBJ2-7; D gene: TRBD2; CDR3 protein: CASSLGDPGTSARSGLLEQYF; CDR3 DNA: TGCGCCAGCAGCCTGGGGGATCCCGGGACTAGCGCCAGAAGTGGGCTCCTCGAGCAGTACTTC
V gene: TRBV28; clone size: .; J gene: TRBJ1-5; D gene: .; CDR3 protein: CASSFGPQDQPQHF; CDR3 DNA: TGTGCCAGCAGTTTTGGACCGCAGGATCAGCCCCAGCATTTT
V gene: TRBV6-5; clone size: once; J gene: TRBJ2-4; D gene: .; CDR3 protein: CASSYGQLQYF; CDR3 DNA: TGTGCCAGCAGTTACGGTCAGCTTCAGTACTTC
V gene: TRBV6-6; clone size: .; J gene: TRBJ2-2; D gene: TRBD2; CDR3 protein: CASRQPGLAMRELFF; CDR3 DNA: TGTGCCAGCAGACAACCGGGACTAGCGATGAGGGAGCTGTTTTTT
V gene: TRBV4-1; clone size: .; J gene: TRBJ2-1; D gene: TRBD2; CDR3 protein: CASSHPGGDEQFF; CDR3 DNA: TGCGCCAGCAGCCACCCGGGGGGGGATGAGCAGTTCTTC
V gene: TRBV11-2; clone size: .; J gene: TRBJ2-7; D gene: .; CDR3 protein: CASSPESSYEQYF; CDR3 DNA: TGTGCCAGCAGCCCAGAGAGCTCCTACGAGCAGTACTTC
V gene: TRBV4-2; clone size: .; J gene: TRBJ2-1; D gene: .; CDR3 protein: CASSQVPGVTPSSYNEQFF; CDR3 DNA: TGTGCCAGCAGCCAAGTTCCGGGAGTGACTCCGAGCTCCTACAATGAGCAGTTCTTC
V gene: TRBV5-6; clone size: few; J gene: TRBJ2-3; D gene: TRBD2; CDR3 protein: CASSLSGRAGGDTQYF; CDR3 DNA: TGTGCCAGCAGCTTAAGCGGGAGGGCCGGAGGAGATACGCAGTATTTT
V gene: TRBV5-6; clone size: .; J gene: TRBJ1-5; D gene: .; CDR3 protein: CASSPYRQERESNQPQHF; CDR3 DNA: TGTGCCAGCAGCCCCTATCGACAGGAACGAGAGAGCAATCAGCCCCAGCATTTT
V gene: TRBV11-2; clone size: .; J gene: TRBJ2-1; D gene: .; CDR3 protein: CASKGVFEQFF; CDR3 DNA: TGTGCCAGCAAAGGGGTGTTTGAGCAGTTCTTC
V gene: TRBV10-3; clone size: once; J gene: TRBJ2-7; D gene: .; CDR3 protein: CATATETYEQYF; CDR3 DNA: TGTGCCACTGCGACGGAGACCTACGAGCAGTACTTC
V gene: TRBV28; clone size: .; J gene: TRBJ2-1; D gene: TRBD1; CDR3 protein: CARSRQGENEQFF; CDR3 DNA: TGTGCCAGGTCAAGACAGGGAGAAAATGAGCAGTTCTTC
V gene: TRBV28; clone size: .; J gene: TRBJ2-7; D gene: .; CDR3 protein: CASSFGPSYEQYF; CDR3 DNA: TGTGCCAGCAGTTTCGGGCCCTCATACGAGCAGTACTTC
V gene: TRBV7-6; clone size: .; J gene: TRBJ2-2; D gene: .; CDR3 protein: CASSFGGSPTGELFF; CDR3 DNA: TGTGCCAGCAGCTTTGGGGGGAGTCCCACCGGGGAGCTGTTTTTT
V gene: TRBV6-6; clone size: .; J gene: TRBJ2-7; D gene: .; CDR3 protein: CASSYSGGAPYF; CDR3 DNA: TGTGCCAGCAGTTACTCTGGAGGGGCACCGTACTTC
V gene: TRBV6-4; clone size: medium-sized; J gene: TRBJ2-3; D gene: TRBD2; CDR3 protein: CASSEAGGSTDTQYF; CDR3 DNA: TGTGCCAGCAGTGAGGCGGGGGGAAGCACAGATACGCAGTATTTT
V gene: TRBV19; clone size: .; J gene: TRBJ2-1; D gene: TRBD2; CDR3 protein: CASSLLAGRYNEQFF; CDR3 DNA: TGTGCCAGTAGTCTTCTAGCGGGCAGGTACAATGAGCAGTTCTTC
V gene: TRBV15; clone size: .; J gene: TRBJ2-1; D gene: .; CDR3 protein: CATSRGGGPYNEQFF; CDR3 DNA: TGTGCCACCAGCAGAGGGGGGGGGCCCTACAATGAGCAGTTCTTC
V gene: TRBV27; clone size: once; J gene: TRBJ2-7; D gene: .; CDR3 protein: CASSPLGQTLSYEQYF; CDR3 DNA: TGTGCCAGCAGTCCCCTCGGACAGACTCTCTCCTACGAGCAGTACTTC
V gene: TRBV27; clone size: once; J gene: TRBJ2-1; D gene: .; CDR3 protein: CASSPGLEQFF; CDR3 DNA: TGTGCCAGCAGTCCGGGACTTGAGCAGTTCTTC
V gene: TRBV28; clone size: .; J gene: TRBJ1-3; D gene: .; CDR3 protein: CASSFNPTTIYF; CDR3 DNA: TGTGCCAGCAGTTTTAACCCTACCACCATATATTTT
V gene: TRBV27; clone size: .; J gene: TRBJ2-1; D gene: TRBD2; CDR3 protein: CASSSLAGGLKGEQFF; CDR3 DNA: TGTGCCAGCAGTTCGCTAGCGGGGGGGCTAAAAGGGGAGCAGTTCTTC
V gene: TRBV5-6; clone size: .; J gene: TRBJ1-1; D gene: .; CDR3 protein: CASTPLGDMNTEAFF; CDR3 DNA: TGTGCCAGCACCCCGCTGGGGGACATGAACACTGAAGCTTTCTTT
V gene: TRBV19; clone size: .; J gene: TRBJ2-7; D gene: .; CDR3 protein: CASRPGASYEQYF; CDR3 DNA: TGTGCCAGTAGACCTGGCGCCTCCTACGAGCAGTACTTC
V gene: TRBV7-3; clone size: .; J gene: TRBJ2-7; D gene: TRBD1; CDR3 protein: CASSSMTGGLTEQYF; CDR3 DNA: TGTGCCAGCAGCTCAATGACAGGGGGCTTGACCGAGCAGTACTTC
V gene: TRBV4-1; clone size: .; J gene: TRBJ2-3; D gene: .; CDR3 protein: CASSLSRTWKSDTQYF; CDR3 DNA: TGCGCCAGCAGTCTTTCTAGGACGTGGAAATCCGATACGCAGTATTTT
V gene: TRBV5-6; clone size: .; J gene: TRBJ2-3; D gene: TRBD2; CDR3 protein: CASSFPSGRDPQYF; CDR3 DNA: TGTGCCAGCAGCTTTCCTAGCGGGAGGGATCCACAGTATTTT
V gene: TRBV27; clone size: .; J gene: TRBJ1-2; D gene: TRBD1; CDR3 protein: CASSYTSQGAGGYGYTF; CDR3 DNA: TGTGCCAGCAGTTACACCTCTCAGGGGGCCGGGGGCTATGGCTACACCTTC
V gene: TRBV29-1; clone size: .; J gene: TRBJ2-3; D gene: TRBD2; CDR3 protein: CSVGGGETDTQYF; CDR3 DNA: TGCAGCGTTGGCGGGGGTGAGACAGATACGCAGTATTTT
V gene: TRBV28; clone size: .; J gene: TRBJ2-3; D gene: .; CDR3 protein: CASSPTPGSGPQIRQYF; CDR3 DNA: TGTGCCAGCAGTCCAACCCCGGGGTCCGGACCACAGATACGGCAGTATTTT
V gene: TRBV9; clone size: .; J gene: TRBJ2-7; D gene: .; CDR3 protein: CASSGGPPFKLSYEQYF; CDR3 DNA: TGTGCCAGCAGCGGGGGTCCCCCTTTCAAATTATCCTACGAGCAGTACTTC
V gene: TRBV4-1; clone size: .; J gene: TRBJ1-4; D gene: .; CDR3 protein: CASSPASGEKLFF; CDR3 DNA: TGCGCCAGCAGCCCCGCGTCAGGCGAAAAACTGTTTTTT